This T cell receptor beta chain stems from a study of T cells in Graves' hyperthyroidism and ophthalmopathy. About the study: Sampling of peripheral blood happened at initial diagnosis, prior to any treatment.

Each person with ophthalmopathy scored at least 3 on the Clinical Activity Score, reached NOSPECS grade 4 or higher, and had been ill under 3 months. An approximately 10 ml volume of fresh peripheral blood provided the PBMCs. From RNA transcripts, TCR beta CDR3 regions were amplified. TCR CDR3 regions were first amplified by RT-PCR with HTBI primers. TCRdb called the multiplex PCR reads again in MiXCR, with one record for every CDR3 protein. The repertoire holds 490,000 or so distinct CDR3 sequences, with about 20% as singletons. Per germline, CDR1 GTSNPN and CDR2 SVGIG (reference sequence). The CDR3 runs 12 residues. V was trimmed by 2 bases and J by 5 bases, leaving 9 bases between them.

Sequenced sample: blood. The chain combines TRBV30 with TRBJ1-1; unclear D gene. The receptor comes from a woman aged 70 to 79 with Graves' ophthalmopathy. The DNA of the CDR3 is TGTGCCTGGAGTCGAGGGAGGACTGAAGCTTTCTTT. It yields the protein CAWSRGRTEAFF.